This T cell receptor beta chain was identified in a study of CXCR3-negative and CXCR3-positive naive CD8 T cells. Overall study: Sequencing gave 120 million to 150 million TRB reads overall, about 1.5 +/- 0.3 million per library.

Libraries were UMI-labeled 5' RACE TRB cDNA. TCRdb re-analyzed the 5' RACE reads; it lists each CDR3 protein once, without DNA. This sample's clone table lists tens of thousands of distinct CDR3 sequences. Findings and limits, study-wide: TRB CDR3 properties served as the basis for inferring TCR strength, and surface CD5 was comparable between naive subsets. TRBV-TRBJ usage was similar across naive CXCR3 subsets but distinct in memory cells. Relative to memory CD8+ cells, whose diversity was much lower, both naive subsets had comparably high diversity.

The CDR3 runs 11 residues. Per the germline V gene, CDR1 is SGHRS and CDR2 is YFSETQ. Notes on this clonotype: Its specificity is not known.

The chain carries TRBV5-1 and TRBJ2-7. This clonotype was obtained from a human donor in good health. Some clones in this sample may be carry-over from other donors' samples. Sequencing input: naive CXCR3- CD8+ T cells from blood. The subset here: CD45RO-CCR7+CD27+CD95- naive CD8+ T cells lacking CXCR3 (TNR3-). CDR3 sequence: CASSLNNEQYF.